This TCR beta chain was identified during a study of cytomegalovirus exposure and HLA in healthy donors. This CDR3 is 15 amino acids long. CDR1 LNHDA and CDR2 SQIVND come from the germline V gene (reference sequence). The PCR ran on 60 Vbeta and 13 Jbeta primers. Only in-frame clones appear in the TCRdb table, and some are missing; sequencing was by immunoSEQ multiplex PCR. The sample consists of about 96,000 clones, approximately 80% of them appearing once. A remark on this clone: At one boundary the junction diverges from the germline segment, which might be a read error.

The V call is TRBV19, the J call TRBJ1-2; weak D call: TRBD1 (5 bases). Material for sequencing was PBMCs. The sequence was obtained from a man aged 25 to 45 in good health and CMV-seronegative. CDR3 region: CASSVDVREGYGYTF. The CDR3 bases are TGTGCCAGTAGTGTAGACGTCAGGGAAGGATACGGCTACACCTTC.